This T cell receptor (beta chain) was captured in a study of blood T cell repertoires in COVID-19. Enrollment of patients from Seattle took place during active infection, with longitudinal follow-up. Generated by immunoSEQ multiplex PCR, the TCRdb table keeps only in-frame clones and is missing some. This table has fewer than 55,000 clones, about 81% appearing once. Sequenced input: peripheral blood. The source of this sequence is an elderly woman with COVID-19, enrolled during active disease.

CDR3 coding DNA: TGTGCCAGCAGTGAACCGCCCGGGAGGAGGAACCAAGAGACCCAGTACTTC. It codes for CASSEPPGRRNQETQYF. The chain combines TRBV25-1 with TRBJ2-5, with 7 nucleotides matching TRBD2. This CDR3 contains 17 residues. Trimming cost V 2 bases and J 0 bases; bases outside gene matches: 9. Germline V CDR1 and CDR2: MGHDK, SYGVNS. Filled out from reference TRBV25-1 and TRBJ2-5, the complete variable domain reads EADIYQTPRYLVIGTGKKITLECSQTMGHDKMYWYQQDPGMELHLIHYSYGVNSTEKGDLSSESTVSRIRTEHFPLTLESARPSHTSQYLCASSEPPGRRNQETQYFGPGTRLLVL.